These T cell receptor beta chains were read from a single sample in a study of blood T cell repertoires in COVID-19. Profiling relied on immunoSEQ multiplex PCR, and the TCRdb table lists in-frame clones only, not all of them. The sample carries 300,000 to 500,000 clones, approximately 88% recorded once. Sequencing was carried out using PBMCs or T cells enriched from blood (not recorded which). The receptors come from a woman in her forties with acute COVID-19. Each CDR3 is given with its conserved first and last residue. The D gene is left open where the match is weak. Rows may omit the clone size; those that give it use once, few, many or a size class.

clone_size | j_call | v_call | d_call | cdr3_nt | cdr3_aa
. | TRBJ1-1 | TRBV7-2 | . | TGTGCCAGCAGCTCTCACCCGGACAGGAACACTGAAGCTTTCTTT | CASSSHPDRNTEAFF
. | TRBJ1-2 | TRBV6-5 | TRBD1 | TGTGCCAGCAGCCCCGACAGGGAATACGGCTACACCTTC | CASSPDREYGYTF
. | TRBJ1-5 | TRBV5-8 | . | TGTGCCAGCAGCTTCCCGTCCAATCAGCCCCAGCATTTT | CASSFPSNQPQHF
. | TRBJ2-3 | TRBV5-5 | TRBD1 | TGTGCCAGCAGCGTCGACAGGGAAACAGATACGCAGTATTTT | CASSVDRETDTQYF
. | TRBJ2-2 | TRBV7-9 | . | TGTGCCAGCAGGATGACAGGGAACACCGGGGAGCTGTTTTTT | CASRMTGNTGELFF
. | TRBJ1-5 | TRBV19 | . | TGTGCCAGTAGTGTCAGCGATCAGCCCCAGCATTTT | CASSVSDQPQHF
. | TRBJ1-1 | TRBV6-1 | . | TGTGCCAGCAGTGAAGGTTGGGCAGCTTTCTTT | CASSEGWAAFF
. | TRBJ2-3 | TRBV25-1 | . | TGTGCCAGCAGTGAATTTAGGGGGACAGATACGCAGTATTTT | CASSEFRGTDTQYF
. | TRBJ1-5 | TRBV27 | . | TGTGCCAGCAGTTTATTGTCGGTGGGGCAGGGCCCGAATCAGCCCCAGCATTTT | CASSLLSVGQGPNQPQHF
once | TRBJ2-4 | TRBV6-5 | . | TGTGCCAGCGCGGGGCGGGACAAAAACATTCAGTACTTC | CASAGRDKNIQYF
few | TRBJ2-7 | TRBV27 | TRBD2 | TGTGCCAGCAGTTTAATGGGGGGGGTATCCTACGAGCAGTACTTC | CASSLMGGVSYEQYF
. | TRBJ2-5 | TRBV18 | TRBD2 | TGTGCCAGCTCACCGGGGACTAGCACACGGGAGACCCAGTACTTC | CASSPGTSTRETQYF